This TCR beta chain was documented in a study of OX40 agonist ivuxolimab in advanced cancers. Overall study context: From roughly 23 to 90 years was the age range, with a mean of around 54 years, and about 78% were male. Earlier anti-PD-1, anti-PD-L1 or anti-CTLA-4 therapy was permitted; over 35% had received some. Three partial responders included one hepatocellular carcinoma patient and two cutaneous melanoma patients.

A remark on this clone: The antigen is undetermined.

Study results and limitations: Researchers did not establish what antigens the expanded peripheral T cells target.

Trimming took off 0 bases at V and 8 bases at J, with 15 bases between the two ends. Germline assignment: CDR1 SGHNT and CDR2 YYREEE (reference sequence). This CDR3 has 15 amino acids. This table comes from immunoSEQ multiplex PCR, and its TCRdb copy is limited to in-frame clones, with some not included. The top ten hold over 3% of the sample, which has about 51,000 clones, about 80% seen once. The sample here was CD4+ or CD8+ T cells sorted from blood, taken in a trial of the OX40 agonist ivuxolimab. This sequence was found in an adult with an advanced solid tumor such as melanoma, head and neck, liver or kidney cancer. This chain connects TRBV5-4 to TRBJ2-1, with D perhaps assigned TRBD1 or TRBD2 (5 bases each). The CDR3 DNA reads as TGTGCCAGCAGCTTGGGTGGGACCCCGAGGGATGAGCAGTTCTTC. It specifies CASSLGGTPRDEQFF.